The 27 T cell receptor beta chains presented below share a single source sample, sequenced in a study of spatial heterogeneity in lung cancer. TCRdb recomputed calls from the 5' RACE reads with MiXCR, one row per CDR3 protein. In the table there are some 120,000 distinct CDR3 sequences, more than 9% of which are singletons. Documented time point: blood at routine non-recurrence follow-up after resection. The input material, whole RNA from tumor, nontumor lung or frozen PBMC, was sequenced unsorted. Sequencing used PBMCs, obtained at follow-up. All receptors derive from a male donor with early-stage non-small cell lung cancer.

The V and J genes are TRBV20-1 and TRBJ2-3; no clear D. This CDR3 contains 14 residues. Trimming pared 5 bases from V and 4 bases from J, leaving 16 bases between. Germline V lookup: CDR1 DFQATT, CDR2 SNEGSKA (reference sequence). The CDR3 spells CSALETVRSDTQYF. The CDR3 region has the DNA TGCAGTGCTCTGGAGACTGTGAGATCAGATACGCAGTATTTT.

J is TRBJ2-5 and V is TRBV6-2 or TRBV6-3, with D possibly matching TRBD2 (7 bases). Germline V gene sequence: CDR1 MNHEY, CDR2 SVGEGT. The V gene lost 5 bases and the J gene lost 7 bases, with 17 bases spanning the gap. The CDR3 is made up of 14 amino acids. The CDR3 here is CASSLLQGGRTQYF. The CDR3 DNA is TGTGCCAGCAGTCTACTACAGGGAGGGAGGACCCAGTACTTC.

This clonotype was detected a few times. V and J are TRBV7-2 and TRBJ2-5; TRBD2 matches 15 bases. V lost 4 bases, J lost 4 bases, and 4 bases stayed unmatched. The CDR3 runs 16 residues. Germline lookup yields CDR1 SGHTA and CDR2 FQGNSA. The DNA of the CDR3 is TGTGCCAGCAGCTCCCGGACTAGCGGGGGGGCAGAGACCCAGTACTTC. Amino acid sequence: CASSSRTSGGAETQYF.

The chain is built from TRBV2 and TRBJ1-1; no definite D call. The length of the CDR3 is 11 residues. V dropped 9 bases and J dropped 7 bases, with 12 bases sitting between them. Germline loops: CDR1 SNHLY, CDR2 FYNNEI. As DNA, the CDR3 is TGTGCCAGTCAGAGTTTTGGTGAAGCTTTCTTT. It specifies CASQSFGEAFF. The complete variable domain, with remaining parts taken from reference TRBV2 and TRBJ1-1, reads EPEVTQTPSHQVTQMGQEVILRCVPISNHLYFYWYRQILGQKVEFLVSFYNNEISEKSEIFDDQFSVERPDGSNFTLKIRSTKLEDSAMYFCASQSFGEAFFGQGTRLTVV.

The sample holds many counts of this clonotype. This chain joins TRBV4-2 and TRBJ1-6; the match to TRBD1 covers 10 bases. The CDR3 covers 17 residues. J gave up 10 bases and V 1 base, and 10 bases lay outside the gene matches. The germline V gene encodes CDR1 LGHNA and CDR2 YNFKEQ. CDR3 region: CASSQVTRQGARSPLHF. The CDR3 DNA is TGTGCCAGCAGCCAAGTAACGAGACAGGGGGCGAGATCACCCCTCCACTTT.

A few counts support this clonotype. The chain uses TRBV12-3 or TRBV12-4 and TRBJ1-5; D unresolved. CDR3 length: 15 amino acids. Trimming shortened V by 2 bases and J by 1 base, and 9 bases separated the two germline ends. The CDR3 sequence is CASSLNSGSNQPQHF. CDR3 DNA sequence: TGTGCCAGCAGTTTAAATTCGGGGAGCAATCAGCCCCAGCATTTT.

V usage is TRBV18 and J usage is TRBJ2-1; 7 positions match TRBD1. The CDR3 totals 15 residues. J was trimmed by 8 bases and V by 3 bases; bases with no gene match: 10. CDR1 and CDR2 (germline): KGHSH, LQKENI. As DNA, the CDR3 is TGTGCCAGCTCACCTCGGACAGGTTCGAGGGATGAGCAGTTCTTC. This sequence encodes CASSPRTGSRDEQFF.

This clonotype was recorded many times. The genes are TRBV27 and TRBJ2-3; 10 bases match TRBD2. This CDR3 comprises 16 residues. Trimming at V came to 5 bases and at J to 4 bases, leaving 9 bases not matched to a gene. Germline CDR1 MNHEY, CDR2 SMNVEV (reference sequence). The CDR3 nucleotides are TGTGCCAGCAGTCCCCAGCGGGGGGGGAGCTCAGATACGCAGTATTTT. Protein: CASSPQRGGSSDTQYF.

The table lists this clonotype with many counts. This chain connects TRBV12-3 or TRBV12-4 to TRBJ2-1; TRBD1 or TRBD2 may be the D gene (6 bases each). This CDR3 contains 12 residues. Deletions cut 6 bases from V and 8 bases from J, with 11 bases between. The CDR3: CASREGGHEQFF. CDR3 bases: TGTGCCAGCAGAGAGGGGGGACATGAGCAGTTCTTC.

The chain combines TRBV4-2 with TRBJ2-7; TRBD2 agrees at 13 bases. The CDR3 is 16 residues long. V was clipped by 0 bases and J by 3 bases; unmatched bases: 2. Germline loops: CDR1 LGHNA, CDR2 YNFKEQ. CDR3 protein: CASSQEGTSGVYEQYF. The CDR3 nucleotides are TGTGCCAGCAGCCAAGAGGGGACTAGCGGGGTCTACGAGCAGTACTTC.

V and J are TRBV6-6 and TRBJ2-2; a weak D match, TRBD2 (5 bases). V was clipped by 2 bases and J by 0 bases, with 13 bases between them. The CDR3 sequence is 17 residues long. Per the germline V gene, CDR1 is MNHNY and CDR2 is SVGAGI (reference sequence). The CDR3: CASSYTPQRSNTGELFF. The CDR3 DNA sequence: TGTGCCAGCAGTTACACACCTCAGCGGTCGAACACCGGGGAGCTGTTTTTT.

The chain joins TRBV21-1 to TRBJ1-5; the table names TRBD1, a call not compared with the DNA. TRBV21-1 is termed a pseudogene. The length of the CDR3 is 17 residues. This CDR3 reads CASARDRACYSNQPQHF. In DNA form, the CDR3 reads TGTGCCAGCGCCCGGGACAGGGCCTGTTATAGCAATCAGCCCCAGCATTTT.

This chain joins TRBV3-1 and TRBJ2-4; possible D gene TRBD1, 5 bases. Per germline, CDR1 LGHDT and CDR2 YNNKEL (reference sequence). V was trimmed by 3 bases and J by 1 base, leaving 13 bases between them. The CDR3 totals 16 residues. The CDR3 sequence: CASSHLSAGAKNIQYF. The CDR3 region has the DNA TGTGCCAGCAGCCATTTAAGCGCAGGGGCCAAAAACATTCAGTACTTC.

This clonotype is medium-sized within its sample. This chain joins TRBV9 and TRBJ2-1, with TRBD2 matching over 9 bases. In germline, CDR1 is SGDLS, CDR2 YYNGEE. The CDR3 is 16 amino acids. With V trimmed by 0 bases and J by 8 bases, 9 bases remained unmatched. The DNA for the CDR3 is TGTGCCAGCAGCGTAGAGAGCGGGGGGCCAGCGCATGAGCAGTTCTTC. Translation: CASSVESGGPAHEQFF. The full variable domain, in which reference TRBV9 and TRBJ2-1 provide the parts outside the CDR3, is DSGVTQTPKHLITATGQRVTLRCSPRSGDLSVYWYQQSLDQGLQFLIQYYNGEERAKGNILERFSAQQFPDLHSELNLSSLELGDSALYFCASSVESGGPAHEQFFGPGTRLTVL.

This clonotype showed up just a few times. CDR3 sequence (DNA): TGTGCCAGCAGTTTGGAAGGGGTGCGAGAAAAACTGTTTTTT. Translation: CASSLEGVREKLFF. V and J are TRBV28 and TRBJ1-4, with TRBD1 as a possible D gene (5 bases). Germline V gene data show CDR1 as MDHEN and CDR2 as SYDVKM. Trimming pared 3 bases from V and 8 bases from J, leaving 13 bases between. The CDR3 is 14 amino acids.

The chain has TRBV29-1 and TRBJ2-1, with D uncertain. This CDR3 is built from 11 residues. V was trimmed by 5 bases and J by 6 bases, leaving 8 bases between them. Looked up from germline, CDR1 is SQVTM and CDR2 is ANQGSEA. The CDR3 DNA sequence: TGCAGCGTTCTAGGATCCAATGAGCAGTTCTTC. Protein product: CSVLGSNEQFF.

The chain is built from TRBV20-1 and TRBJ2-5; D is unresolved. The CDR3 runs to 15 residues. Looked up from germline, CDR1 is DFQATT and CDR2 is SNEGSKA (reference sequence). V was cut by 5 bases and J by 1 base, with 17 bases left in between. The CDR3: CSAGKSTPLQETQYF. CDR3 DNA sequence: TGCAGTGCTGGGAAGTCGACACCCCTCCAAGAGACCCAGTACTTC.

V usage is TRBV6-1 and J usage is TRBJ1-2; D is uncertain. Trimming took 7 bases from V and 0 from J, leaving 9 bases between them. This CDR3 comprises 13 residues. Looked up from germline, CDR1 is MNHNS and CDR2 is SASEGT. CDR3 region: CASKKEANYGYTF. Written as DNA, the CDR3 is TGTGCCAGCAAGAAGGAAGCTAACTATGGCTACACCTTC.

The V and J genes are TRBV7-3 and TRBJ2-5; TRBD2 matches at 7 bases. Trimming removed 4 bases from V and 4 bases from J; junction bases left unmatched: 6. Germline CDR1 is SGHTA and CDR2 is FQGTGA. The CDR3 consists of 14 residues. The CDR3 coding sequence is TGTGCCAGCAGCTCGGAGGGGAGGGGAGAGACCCAGTACTTC. It yields the protein CASSSEGRGETQYF.

V is TRBV4-1 and J is TRBJ2-7; 7 bases line up with TRBD1. The CDR3 runs to 16 residues. From germline, CDR1 is MGHRA and CDR2 YSYEKL. V shed 0 bases and J 3 bases; nucleotides not matched to a gene: 8. CDR3 loop: CASSQDTRTGSYEQYF. The CDR3 DNA sequence: TGCGCCAGCAGCCAAGATACCCGGACAGGCAGCTACGAGCAGTACTTC.

In its sample, this clonotype was seen a few times. The CDR3 loop is CSVGGNLNTEAFF. The CDR3 bases are TGCAGCGTCGGAGGGAATCTGAACACTGAAGCTTTCTTT. This sequence joins TRBV29-1 and TRBJ1-1; D remains unclear. CDR1 is SQVTM and CDR2 is ANQGSEA in the germline V gene. The CDR3 spans 13 residues. V lost 6 bases, J lost 0 bases, and 11 bases lay in between.

This clonotype was observed at least ten times. The chain employs TRBV15 and TRBJ1-5; D uncertain. This CDR3 is built from 16 residues. Germline V gene data show CDR1 as LNHNV and CDR2 as YYDKDF (reference sequence). V was clipped by 0 bases and J by 7 bases, with 16 bases between them. CDR3 sequence (DNA): TGTGCCACCAGCAGAGATCGGGCCGGAGCCGGACAGCCCCAGCATTTT. Translation: CATSRDRAGAGQPQHF.

This clonotype was seen a few times. The J gene is TRBJ2-7, the V gene TRBV9; D gene unclear. V was pared by 4 bases and J by 6 bases, with 11 bases between. The germline CDR1 and CDR2 sequences are SGDLS and YYNGEE. This CDR3 region has 12 residues. As DNA, the CDR3 is TGTGCCAGCAGCACCGCCATCTCCGAGCAGTACTTC. Translating gives CASSTAISEQYF.

This clonotype appeared a few times. This chain joins TRBV11-3 and TRBJ2-1, with D perhaps matching TRBD1 (6 bases). V lost 6 bases to trimming and J lost 4 bases, with 16 bases between them. CDR1 is SGHNT, CDR2 YENEEA, per germline. This CDR3 region has 15 residues. The CDR3 DNA reads as TGTGCCAGCAGTCGAGCTGGACAGTATTACAATGAGCAGTTCTTC. Translating gives CASSRAGQYYNEQFF.

The chain recombines TRBV6-2 or TRBV6-3 with TRBJ1-1, with 7 bases that match TRBD1. The length of the CDR3 is 13 residues. After removal of 5 bases from V and 4 bases from J, the junction contained 4 bases not matched to a gene. Germline assignment: CDR1 MNHEY and CDR2 SVGEGT. The CDR3 reads CASSLTGTTEAFF. In nucleotides, the CDR3 is TGTGCCAGCAGTCTGACAGGGACCACTGAAGCTTTCTTT.

At least ten counts were recorded for this clonotype. The gene calls are TRBV12-3 or TRBV12-4 and TRBJ2-3, with TRBD1 as a possible D gene (5 bases). V was cut by 5 bases and J by 6 bases, with 18 bases left in between. The CDR3 extends over 15 amino acids. In nucleotides, the CDR3 is TGTGCCAGCAGTCCCCAGGGTATCCGAATGGATACGCAGTATTTT. It encodes CASSPQGIRMDTQYF.

J is TRBJ1-5 and V is TRBV28; D might be TRBD1 (5 bases). Germline V gene sequence: CDR1 MDHEN, CDR2 SYDVKM. This CDR3 spans 14 amino acids. V dropped 2 bases and J dropped 5 bases, with 10 bases sitting between them. CDR3 in DNA: TGTGCCAGCAGTTTAGGGACGACTTATCAGCCCCAGCATTTT. Its protein product is CASSLGTTYQPQHF.